This T cell receptor (beta chain) appears in the sequencing data of a study of blood T cell repertoires in COVID-19. Overall study context: COVID-19 samples from acute and convalescent phases originated in the United States, Italy and Spain.

The CDR3 is 15 residues long. Per the germline V gene, CDR1 is LNHDA and CDR2 is SQIVND (reference sequence). The ends lost 5 bases at V and 7 bases at J; junction bases unmatched: 7. In the source study's methods: Using reference gene primer amplification, nucleated cell counts were estimated. Clones were read by immunoSEQ multiplex PCR, and TCRdb kept only the in-frame ones, dropping some. V and J calls plus clone size are reproduced from that table; the DNA served to infer D and trimming. The data hold under 250,000 clones, with 70% to 85% observed a single time. The sequence came from a man aged 60 to 75 who had recovered from COVID-19. The sequencing input was PBMCs or T cells enriched from blood (not recorded which). The rearrangement links TRBV19 to TRBJ1-4, with 10 bases matching TRBD1. The CDR3 loop reads CASSPWDRGSEKLFF. The CDR3 coding sequence is TGTGCCAGTAGTCCGTGGGACAGGGGCTCTGAAAAACTGTTTTTT.